This entry is about one TCR beta chain. The data were taken from a study of blood T cell repertoires in COVID-19. Study summary: Sites across the United States, Italy and Spain contributed samples from acute and convalescent COVID-19. T cells, B-cell-depleted T cells, or PBMCs supplied cDNA or gDNA.

Measured with immunoSEQ multiplex PCR; TCRdb has only the in-frame clones, and not every one. The sample lists around 65,000 clones; 80% to 85% were seen once. This CDR3 is built from 15 residues. The germline CDR1 and CDR2 sequences are MNHNY and SVGAGI (reference sequence). V lost 5 bases, J lost 10 bases, and 18 bases lay in between. The sample was peripheral blood. This clonotype was obtained from a human donor in a cohort sampled during active COVID-19. V and J are TRBV6-6 and TRBJ1-6; possible D gene TRBD1, 6 bases. The CDR3 is CASSQLGGAQSPLHF. CDR3 in DNA: TGTGCCAGCAGTCAACTCGGGGGGGCGCAGTCACCCCTCCACTTT.